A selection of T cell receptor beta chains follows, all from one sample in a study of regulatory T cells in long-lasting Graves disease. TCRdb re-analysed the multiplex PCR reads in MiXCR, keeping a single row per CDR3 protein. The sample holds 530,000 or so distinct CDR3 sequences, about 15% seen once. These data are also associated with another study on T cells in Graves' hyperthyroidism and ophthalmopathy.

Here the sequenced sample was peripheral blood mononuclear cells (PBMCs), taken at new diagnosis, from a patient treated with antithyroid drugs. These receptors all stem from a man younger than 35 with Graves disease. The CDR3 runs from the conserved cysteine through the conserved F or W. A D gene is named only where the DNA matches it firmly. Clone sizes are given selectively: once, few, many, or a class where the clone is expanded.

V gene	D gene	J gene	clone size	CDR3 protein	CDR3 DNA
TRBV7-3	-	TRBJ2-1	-	CASSLGGMNNEQFF	TGTGCCAGCAGCTTAGGGGGGATGAACAATGAGCAGTTCTTC
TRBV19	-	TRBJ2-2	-	CASSIFRVGGELFF	TGTGCCAGTAGTATTTTTAGGGTTGGCGGGGAGCTGTTTTTT
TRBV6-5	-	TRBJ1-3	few	CASSSPTNTGNTIYF	TGTGCCAGCAGTTCCCCAACTAACACTGGAAACACCATATATTTT
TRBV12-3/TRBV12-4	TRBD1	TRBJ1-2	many	CASIASRTGTYGYTF	TGTGCCAGCATCGCGAGCCGGACAGGGACCTATGGCTACACCTTC
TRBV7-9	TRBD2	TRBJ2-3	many	CASSQLAGSTDTQYF	TGTGCCAGCAGCCAACTAGCGGGAAGCACAGATACGCAGTATTTT
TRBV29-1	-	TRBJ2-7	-	CSVAGTAGEQYF	TGCAGCGTCGCCGGGACGGCAGGCGAGCAGTACTTC
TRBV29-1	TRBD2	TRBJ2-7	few	CSVYLAGLYEQYF	TGCAGCGTTTATTTAGCGGGCCTCTACGAGCAGTACTTC
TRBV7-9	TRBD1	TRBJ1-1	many	CASSGDRINTEAFF	TGTGCCAGCAGTGGGGACAGGATAAACACTGAAGCTTTCTTT
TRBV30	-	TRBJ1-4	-	CAWSVSPGLNEKLFF	TGTGCCTGGAGTGTATCGCCAGGTCTTAATGAAAAACTGTTTTTT
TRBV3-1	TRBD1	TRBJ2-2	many	CASSYGQGAGELFF	TGTGCCAGTAGTTACGGACAGGGAGCCGGGGAGCTGTTTTTT
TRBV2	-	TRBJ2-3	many	CARGLSTDTQYF	TGTGCCAGAGGACTATCCACAGATACGCAGTATTTT
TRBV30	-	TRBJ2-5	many	CAWSVRGPETQYF	TGTGCCTGGAGTGTAAGGGGACCAGAGACCCAGTACTTC
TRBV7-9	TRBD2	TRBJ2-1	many	CASSHGTSRREQFF	TGTGCCAGCAGCCACGGGACTAGTCGGCGTGAGCAGTTCTTC
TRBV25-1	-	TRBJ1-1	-	CASSGGAPEAFF	TGTGCCAGCAGTGGTGGCGCCCCGGAAGCTTTCTTT
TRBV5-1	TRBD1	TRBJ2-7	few	CASSLLSYRGSYEQYF	TGCGCCAGCAGCCTCCTCTCATACAGGGGATCCTACGAGCAGTACTTC
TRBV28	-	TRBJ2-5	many	CASSRTRGQETQYF	TGTGCCAGCAGCAGGACGAGGGGCCAAGAGACCCAGTACTTC
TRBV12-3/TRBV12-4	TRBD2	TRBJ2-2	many	CASRISGANTGELFF	TGTGCCAGCAGGATTAGCGGGGCGAACACCGGGGAGCTGTTTTTT
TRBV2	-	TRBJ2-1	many	CASRDGDDNNEQFF	TGTGCCAGCAGGGACGGGGACGACAACAATGAGCAGTTCTTC
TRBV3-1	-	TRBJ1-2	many	CASSPLGSYGYTF	TGTGCCAGCAGCCCCCTGGGAAGTTATGGCTACACCTTC
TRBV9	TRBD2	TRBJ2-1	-	CASSVGGSGYNEQFF	TGTGCCAGCAGCGTAGGGGGTAGCGGGTACAATGAGCAGTTCTTC
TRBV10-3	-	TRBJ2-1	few	CGVQRDNPNNEQFF	TGTGGCGTCCAACGGGACAACCCAAACAATGAGCAGTTCTTC
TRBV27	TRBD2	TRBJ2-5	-	CASSSEPGLAGVVLETQYF	TGTGCCAGCAGTTCGGAACCGGGACTAGCGGGAGTAGTCTTGGAGACCCAGTACTTC
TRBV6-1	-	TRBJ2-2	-	CASRGFAYTGELFF	TGTGCCAGCCGCGGCTTCGCTTACACCGGGGAGCTGTTTTTT
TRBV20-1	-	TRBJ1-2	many	CSARVSENYGYTF	TGCAGTGCTAGAGTATCAGAGAACTATGGCTACACCTTC
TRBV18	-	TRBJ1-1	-	CASSPPEQLNTEAFF	TGTGCCAGCTCACCCCCGGAACAGCTGAACACTGAAGCTTTCTTT
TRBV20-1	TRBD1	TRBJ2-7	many	CSAGTDLSYEQYF	TGCAGTGCCGGGACAGATCTCTCCTACGAGCAGTACTTC
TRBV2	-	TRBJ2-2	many	CASSTGTTNTGELFF	TGTGCCAGCAGTACCGGGACAACCAACACCGGGGAGCTGTTTTTT
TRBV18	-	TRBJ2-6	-	CASSPPAGANVLTF	TGTGCCAGCTCACCACCGGCTGGGGCCAACGTCCTGACTTTC
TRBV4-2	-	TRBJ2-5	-	CASSQARGAQETQYF	TGTGCCAGCAGCCAAGCCCGGGGGGCCCAAGAGACCCAGTACTTC
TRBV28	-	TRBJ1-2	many	CASSLRERAYGYTF	TGTGCCAGCAGTTTAAGGGAGAGGGCCTATGGCTACACCTTC
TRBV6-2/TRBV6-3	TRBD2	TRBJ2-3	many	CASRPRLAGQADTQYF	TGTGCCAGCAGGCCCCGACTAGCGGGACAAGCAGATACGCAGTATTTT
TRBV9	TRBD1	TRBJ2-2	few	CASSVFQGVNTGELFF	TGTGCCAGCAGCGTATTTCAGGGGGTGAACACCGGGGAGCTGTTTTTT
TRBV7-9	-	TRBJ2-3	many	CASSLVEDKPNTDTQYF	TGTGCCAGCAGCTTAGTGGAGGACAAACCCAACACAGATACGCAGTATTTT
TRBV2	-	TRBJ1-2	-	CASSEAPLGYGYTF	TGTGCCAGCAGTGAGGCCCCCCTTGGGTATGGCTACACCTTC
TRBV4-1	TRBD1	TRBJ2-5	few	CASSQEGRGETQYF	TGCGCCAGCAGCCAAGAAGGCAGGGGGGAGACCCAGTACTTC